This TCR beta chain was identified in a study of siplizumab effects on memory and regulatory T cells (dated by TCRdb to the late 2010s). About the investigation overall: The study examined how the anti-CD2 antibody siplizumab affects alloreactive T-cell subsets in allogeneic mixed lymphocyte reactions built from human PBMCs.

The CDR3 sequence holds 17 residues, the cysteine and phenylalanine included. Solely the CDR3 DNA is kept, with 51 bases framed from the first base. The V end gives up 2 bases and the J end 8 bases, leaving 15 bases in the junction not matched to a gene. From a lookup of the germline V gene, CDR1 and CDR2 are MGHRA and YSYEKL. Library preparation used the immunoSEQ multiplex PCR assay. Around 10^5 TCR templates per sample were assayed by the deep sequencing platform. Genomic DNA extracted from sorted T cells was used for TCRbeta CDR3 sequencing. Per the authors' processing: Clonal analysis of TCRbeta CDR3 data was done in the R programming language. Alloreactive CD4+ and CD8+ clones were defined by comparing unstimulated samples with post-reaction CFSE-low samples. Alloreactive CD4+ clones were assigned to regulatory or non-regulatory origin by matching sequences to sorted unstimulated Treg and non-Treg repertoires. TCRdb stores this immuneACCESS table with in-frame sequences only. Part of the clones is absent; in the studies checked, under half of the shortfall reflects unresolved V genes, and no reason is known for the rest. V, J and clone size are taken as reported in that table, and D and trimming were inferred from the DNA itself. The sample table records nearly 85,000 clones; 95% of these occur just once. The ten largest clones capture approximately 18% of the sample.

Sorted unstimulated T cells and proliferating T cells recovered from mixed lymphocyte reactions were subjected to TCRbeta CDR3 sequencing. Fresh whole blood from ten HLA-typed healthy donors was used as the source from which PBMCs were isolated. In this sample, this clone turned up once. Its antigen specificity is not known. The record has no base qualities; no much larger clone is one base away. Results and caveats for the whole study, not just this receptor: Siplizumab significantly reduced the cumulative frequency of alloreactive sequences traceable to unstimulated CD4+ memory T cells. Sequences below about 10^-5 frequency were poorly captured, so only a minor fraction of alloreactive clones could be mapped to unstimulated subsets. Whether proliferating Tregs from siplizumab cultures were suppressive was not functionally confirmed. Of the alloreactive CD4+ clones that could be mapped, the Treg-derived share averaged roughly 69% with siplizumab compared with under 30% in control reactions. Compared with memory T cells, unstimulated naive T cells appeared more diverse, and naive cells seemed to make a substantial contribution to the alloresponse. About 75-96% of proliferating CD4+ or CD8+ clones could not be given a naive or memory phenotype.

The rearranged segments are TRBV4-1 and TRBJ1-1; 9 junctional bases match TRBD1. This TCR was recovered from a human donor in good health. The material sequenced was CD8+ T cells sorted from blood. The sequence in DNA is TGCGCCAGCAGCCAAATTAACTTGGACAGGGGTAAAGGGGAAGCTTTCTTT. The resulting protein is CASSQINLDRGKGEAFF.